Many counts were recorded for the clone carrying this TCR beta chain. The antigen is unknown. This specimen comes from a study of T-cell reconstitution after alpha-beta-depleted transplantation in children. The CDR3 is 13 residues long. Germline values: CDR1 MNHEY, CDR2 SMNVEV (reference sequence). V was trimmed by 4 bases and J by 2 bases, leaving 9 bases between them. Unique molecular identifiers were incorporated into the prepared TCRbeta library. Each CDR3 protein gets one entry after TCRdb re-called the PCR reads with MiXCR. Here the sample spans about 300,000 distinct CDR3 sequences, over 7.5% being singletons. Findings of the study overall: As was reported, about two months after transplant, alpha-beta T cells came from several hundred expanded graft clones. Where some patients showed high TCRbeta diversity at day 60, it came from recipient T cells and thymic progenitors that had survived. T-cell counts and diversity at one year following transplant were attributed mainly to newly produced T cells.

The gene calls are TRBV27 and TRBJ2-7, with D perhaps TRBD2 (6 bases). The sequencing used peripheral blood, collected 360 days after TCRalphabeta/CD19-depleted stem cell transplant. The source is a female patient aged 2-9 years who had a stem cell transplant for Fanconi anemia, so the T cells may come from the graft donor. CDR3 bases: TGTGCCAGCAGTTATACGGGAGCCTACGAGCAGTACTTC. This codes for CASSYTGAYEQYF.